Given below is one T cell receptor beta chain in context. CDR1 and CDR2 (germline): SEHNR, FQNEAQ (reference sequence). Trimming stripped 5 bases from V and 3 bases from J, with 13 bases between. The CDR3 covers 14 residues. The record originates from a study of blood T cell repertoires in COVID-19. Study context: Donors in the United States, Italy and Spain gave samples during acute or convalescent COVID-19. PBMCs, B-cell-depleted T cells, or T cells were the source of the cDNA or gDNA that made up the material.

In the authors' workflow: Reference gene primer amplification yielded estimated nucleated cell counts. Data came from immunoSEQ multiplex PCR; TCRdb stores just in-frame clones and leaves some out. The DNA was the basis for D and trimming; V, J and clone size are from that table. Of roughly 260,000 clones listed, 75% to 85% are singletons. J is TRBJ1-1 and V is TRBV7-9; no clear D gene. Material for sequencing was peripheral blood. This receptor was identified in a woman between 65 and 79 years old with acute or convalescent COVID-19. As DNA, the CDR3 is TGTGCCAGCAGCCCCCGTAGAGGGTACACTGAAGCTTTCTTT. This codes for CASSPRRGYTEAFF.